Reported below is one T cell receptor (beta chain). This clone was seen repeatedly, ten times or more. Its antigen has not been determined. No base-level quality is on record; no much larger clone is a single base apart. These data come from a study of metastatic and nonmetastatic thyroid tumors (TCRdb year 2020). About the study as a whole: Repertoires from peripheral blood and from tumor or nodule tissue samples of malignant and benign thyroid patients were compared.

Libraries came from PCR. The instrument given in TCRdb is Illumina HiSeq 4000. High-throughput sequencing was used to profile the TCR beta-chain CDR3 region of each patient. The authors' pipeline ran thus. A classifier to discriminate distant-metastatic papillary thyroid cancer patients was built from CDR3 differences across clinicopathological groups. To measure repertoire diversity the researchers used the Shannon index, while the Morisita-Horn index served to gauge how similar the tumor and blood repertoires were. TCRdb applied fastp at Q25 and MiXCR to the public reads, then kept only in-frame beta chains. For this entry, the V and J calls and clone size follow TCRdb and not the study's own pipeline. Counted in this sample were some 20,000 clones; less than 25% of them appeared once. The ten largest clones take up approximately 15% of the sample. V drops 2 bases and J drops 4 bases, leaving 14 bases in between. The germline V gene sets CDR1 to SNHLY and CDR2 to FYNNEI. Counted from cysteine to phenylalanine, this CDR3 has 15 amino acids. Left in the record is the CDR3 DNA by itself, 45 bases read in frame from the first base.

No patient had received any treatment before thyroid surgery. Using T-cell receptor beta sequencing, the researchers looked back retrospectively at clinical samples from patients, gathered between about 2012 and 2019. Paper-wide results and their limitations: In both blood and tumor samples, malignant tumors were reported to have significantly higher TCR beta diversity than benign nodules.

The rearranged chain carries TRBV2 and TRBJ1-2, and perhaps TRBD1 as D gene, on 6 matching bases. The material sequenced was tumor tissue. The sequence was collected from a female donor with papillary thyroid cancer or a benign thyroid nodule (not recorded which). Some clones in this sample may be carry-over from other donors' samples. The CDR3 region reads CASSEKGVEFYGYTF. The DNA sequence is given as TGTGCCAGCAGTGAAAAGGGGGTAGAGTTCTATGGCTACACCTTC.